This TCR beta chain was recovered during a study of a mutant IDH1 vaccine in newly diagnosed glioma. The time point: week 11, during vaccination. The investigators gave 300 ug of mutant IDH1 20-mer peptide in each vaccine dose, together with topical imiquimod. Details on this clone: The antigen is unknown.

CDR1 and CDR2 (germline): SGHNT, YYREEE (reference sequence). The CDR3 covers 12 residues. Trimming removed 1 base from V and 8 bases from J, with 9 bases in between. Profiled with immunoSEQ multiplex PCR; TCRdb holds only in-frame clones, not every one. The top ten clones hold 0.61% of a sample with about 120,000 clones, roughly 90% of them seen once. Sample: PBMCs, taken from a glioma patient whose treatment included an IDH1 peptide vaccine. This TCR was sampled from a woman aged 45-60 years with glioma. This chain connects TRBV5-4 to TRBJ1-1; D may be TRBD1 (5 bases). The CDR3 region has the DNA TGTGCCAGCAGCTTGAAGGACATCGAAGCTTTCTTT. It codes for CASSLKDIEAFF. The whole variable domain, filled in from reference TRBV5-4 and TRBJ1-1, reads ETGVTQSPTHLIKTRGQQVTLRCSSQSGHNTVSWYQQALGQGPQFIFQYYREEENGRGNFPPRFSGLQFPNYSSELNVNALELDDSALYLCASSLKDIEAFFGQGTRLTVV.